The entry below gives a single TCR beta chain sequence along with its context. Its antigen is not identified. The V gene's germline CDR1 is SGHTA and CDR2 FQGNSA. The CDR3 extends over 16 amino acids. V was pared by 2 bases and J by 1 base, with 11 bases between. This sample stems from a study of vaccination effects on CD4 cells after COVID-19. Measured with immunoSEQ multiplex PCR; TCRdb has only the in-frame clones, and not every one. The sample lists 70,000 to 95,000 clones, approximately 81% occurring once. Using viral peptide pools, the ViraFEST assay grew out antigen-specific CD4+ T cells prior to sequencing. Culture proceeded for approximately 10 days, and CD4+ T cells were then isolated. None of the vaccinated had previously contracted SARS-CoV-2, and their nucleocapsid antibodies tested negative. Half-medium replacement with IL-2 medium occurred on days 3 and 7.

This chain joins TRBV7-2 and TRBJ2-2; tentative D call: TRBD2 (5 bases). The sequence was obtained from a human donor who received a COVID-19 vaccine. The specimen comprised CD4+ T cells from PBMCs cultured with HCoV-229E spike peptides, sampled before COVID-19 vaccination. The CDR3 spells CASSLYSAGNTGELFF. CDR3 coding DNA: TGTGCCAGCAGCTTATACTCGGCGGGGAACACCGGGGAGCTGTTTTTT.